A single sample is the source of the 14 T cell receptor beta chains below, sequenced in a study of OX40 agonist ivuxolimab in advanced cancers. Method: immunoSEQ multiplex PCR; TCRdb's copy keeps in-frame clones and lacks some. The top ten hold around 1% of the sample, which has tens of thousands of clones, about 81% seen once. This material consisted of CD4+ or CD8+ T cells sorted from blood, taken in a trial of the OX40 agonist ivuxolimab. The receptors originated from an adult with an advanced solid tumor such as melanoma, head and neck, liver or kidney cancer.

The chain combines TRBV2 with TRBJ1-1; D call uncertain. V lost 2 bases and J lost 0, with 10 bases in between. Germline assignment: CDR1 SNHLY and CDR2 FYNNEI. The CDR3 extends over 15 amino acids. In DNA, the CDR3 is TGTGCCAGCAGTGAATCCGGACTGATGAACACTGAAGCTTTCTTT. This codes for CASSESGLMNTEAFF.

This rearrangement joins TRBV7-2 to TRBJ2-2; D uncertain. Germline V gene data show CDR1 as SGHTA and CDR2 as FQGNSA. V was shortened by 6 bases and J by 5 bases, with 7 bases between the two germline ends. The CDR3 loop spans 12 amino acids. CDR3 in amino acids: CASRGETGELFF. The CDR3 DNA is TGTGCCAGCAGGGGCGAGACCGGGGAGCTGTTTTTT. The full variable domain, rest sourced from reference TRBV7-2 and TRBJ2-2, is GAGVSQSPSNKVTEKGKDVELRCDPISGHTALYWYRQSLGQGLEFLIYFQGNSAPDKSGLPSDRFSAERTGGSVSTLTIQRTQQEDSAVYLCASRGETGELFFGEGSRLTVL.

This chain joins TRBV29-1 and TRBJ2-1, with D hard to call. The germline V and J ends were trimmed by 6 bases and 4 bases, with 13 bases remaining between them. CDR1 SQVTM and CDR2 ANQGSEA come from the germline V gene. The CDR3 is 13 residues long. CDR3 region: CSVGQGGYNEQFF. The DNA for the CDR3 is TGCAGCGTCGGTCAAGGCGGTTACAATGAGCAGTTCTTC.

The chain recombines TRBV6-6 with TRBJ1-5, with 7 bases aligning to TRBD1. V lost 6 bases to trimming and J lost 7 bases; unmatched junction nucleotides: 6. The CDR3 is 13 amino acids. Germline V gives CDR1 MNHNY, CDR2 SVGAGI (reference sequence). The CDR3 spells CASRIWDSQPQHF. The CDR3 DNA sequence: TGTGCCAGCAGGATATGGGACAGCCAGCCCCAGCATTTT.

The genes are TRBV5-6 and TRBJ2-7, with 9 bases lining up with TRBD1. The germline CDR1 and CDR2 sequences are SGHDT and YYEEEE. CDR3 length: 15 residues. After removal of 3 bases from V and 6 bases from J, the junction contained 10 bases not matched to a gene. CDR3 coding DNA: TGTGCCAGCAGCTGGCGACAGGGGGGTGTTGGCGAGCAGTACTTC. Amino acid sequence: CASSWRQGGVGEQYF.

The V call is TRBV7-9, the J call TRBJ1-4; D remains unclear. The V gene's germline CDR1 is SEHNR and CDR2 FQNEAQ (reference sequence). V shed 5 bases and J shed 10 bases, with 14 bases lying between them. This CDR3 spans 13 amino acids. CDR3 loop: CASSAQGIGKLFF. The CDR3 DNA reads TGTGCCAGCAGCGCACAAGGGATCGGAAAACTGTTTTTT.

J is TRBJ2-1 and V is TRBV25-1; D is uncertain. Germline V gene sequence: CDR1 MGHDK, CDR2 SYGVNS. The V and J ends lost 3 bases and 4 bases respectively, with 7 bases between them. CDR3 length: 13 amino acids. This CDR3 reads CASSDAVYNEQFF. CDR3 nucleotide sequence: TGTGCCAGCAGTGATGCGGTATACAATGAGCAGTTCTTC.

The V gene is TRBV5-1, the J gene TRBJ1-2; possibly TRBD1 for D (5 bases). CDR1 is SGHRS, CDR2 YFSETQ, per germline. CDR3 length: 12 amino acids. V was clipped by 5 bases and J by 6 bases, with 11 bases between them. The CDR3 spells CASRRGENGYTF. The CDR3 coding sequence is TGCGCCAGCAGGAGGGGAGAAAATGGCTACACCTTC.

In this sample, this clone turned up a few times. This sample includes further DNA sequences coding for the same CDR3. The V and J genes are TRBV7-8 and TRBJ1-2; 7 bases line up with TRBD1. After removal of 2 bases from V and 4 bases from J, the junction contained 1 base not matched to a gene. Germline-derived CDR1 and CDR2 are SGHVS and FQNEAQ. CDR3 length equals 13 residues. CDR3 amino acids: CASSLRGLYGYTF. DNA of the CDR3: TGTGCCAGCAGCTTAAGGGGGCTCTATGGCTACACCTTC. The whole variable domain, remainder taken from reference TRBV7-8 and TRBJ1-2, is GAGVSQSPRYKVAKRGQDVALRCDPISGHVSLFWYQQALGQGPEFLTYFQNEAQLDKSGLPSDRFFAERPEGSVSTLKIQRTQQEDSAVYLCASSLRGLYGYTFGSGTRLTVV.

This chain connects TRBV19 to TRBJ1-1, with a weak D call TRBD1 (6 bases). Per germline, CDR1 LNHDA and CDR2 SQIVND (reference sequence). Trimming removed 1 base at V and 0 bases at J, with 12 bases between. This CDR3 has 16 amino acids. The CDR3 nucleotides are TGTGCCAGTAGTATAGCCCGCAGGGGAGTGAACACTGAAGCTTTCTTT. Translated: CASSIARRGVNTEAFF.

The chain recombines TRBV11-2 with TRBJ1-1, with no clear D. The CDR3 extends over 12 amino acids. Germline V gene lookup returns CDR1 SGHAT and CDR2 FQNNGV. The V and J ends lost 5 bases and 2 bases respectively, with 6 bases between them. The CDR3 DNA reads TGTGCCAGCAGCCAAGTCAACACTGAAGCTTTCTTT. Translating gives CASSQVNTEAFF.

The chain employs TRBV5-8 and TRBJ2-5; D might be TRBD2 (6 bases). Trimming left V 1 base short and J 4 bases short, with 8 bases between. Germline V gene lookup returns CDR1 SGHTS and CDR2 YDEGEE. The CDR3 runs 13 residues. The CDR3 loop is CASSLRGLETQYF. CDR3 in DNA: TGTGCCAGCAGCTTGAGGGGACTAGAGACCCAGTACTTC.

The genes are TRBV9 and TRBJ2-5; maybe TRBD1 (7 bases). The length of the CDR3 is 16 residues. Per the germline V gene, CDR1 is SGDLS and CDR2 is YYNGEE. Deletions cut 1 base from V and 4 bases from J, with 17 bases between. CDR3 sequence (DNA): TGTGCCAGCAGCGTAAGGGGGCTACAGGGAGGAGAGACCCAGTACTTC. Its protein product is CASSVRGLQGGETQYF. The full variable domain, with the rest looked up from reference TRBV9 and TRBJ2-5, is DSGVTQTPKHLITATGQRVTLRCSPRSGDLSVYWYQQSLDQGLQFLIQYYNGEERAKGNILERFSAQQFPDLHSELNLSSLELGDSALYFCASSVRGLQGGETQYFGPGTRLLVL.

The V call is TRBV6-5, the J call TRBJ2-2; D not resolved. Trimming removed 3 bases at V and 3 bases at J, with 8 bases between. CDR1 MNHEY and CDR2 SVGAGI come from the germline V gene. CDR3 length: 14 amino acids. CDR3 sequence: CASSYGSYTGELFF. CDR3 in DNA: TGTGCCAGCAGTTATGGTAGTTACACCGGGGAGCTGTTTTTT.